Included here is one TCR beta chain sequence, with context. Its antigen is unidentified. The data stem from a study of monozygotic twins with inflammatory bowel disease. The CDR3 extends over 14 amino acids. Germline CDR1 and CDR2: SGHTA and FQGNSA. A total RNA quantity of 3500 ng went into each TCR library. TCRdb re-analyzed the 5' RACE reads; it lists each CDR3 protein once, without DNA. The repertoire table contains 350,000 to 400,000 distinct CDR3 sequences. Blood was drawn once per donor, and each sample measured approximately 2.5 ml. Study findings and constraints: Ultimately, a single strong signal or clonotype associated with IBD was not supported. The study found lower TCRbeta diversity (inverse Simpson) in IBD patients than in healthy co-twins.

The source of this sequence is a human donor with ulcerative colitis or Crohn's disease, or a healthy co-twin of an affected twin (not recorded which). The sequencing sample was made of blood. The chain couples TRBV7-2 to TRBJ2-5; absent DNA, TCRdb's TRBD1 call cannot be checked. This chain's CDR3 is CASSLAIGSGAQYF.